This T cell receptor (beta chain) was documented in a study of control samples from healthy donors and cancer patients. The protocol was immunoSEQ multiplex PCR, while the TCRdb copy is restricted to in-frame clones and leaves out a portion. This table holds 100,000 to 150,000 clones, roughly 90% found once. CDR1 is KGHDR and CDR2 is SFDVKD in the germline V gene. The V end lost 7 bases, the J end lost 1 base, and 9 bases lay between the germline ends. This CDR3 has 13 residues. V usage is TRBV24-1 and J usage is TRBJ2-5; unclear D gene. This TCR was recovered from a man aged 45-60 years in good health. Sequences were obtained from blood. CDR3 bases: TGTGCCACCAGGGCGGCAGCCCAAGAGACCCAGTACTTC. Encoded protein: CATRAAAQETQYF.